This T cell receptor beta chain was captured by sequencing in a study of T cell responses to AZD1222 COVID-19 vaccine (dated by TCRdb to 2020 to 2022). As for the study more broadly: AZD1222 recipients given second doses at about 4 weeks or at about 12 weeks were pooled, since spike-specific TCR depth and breadth were not found to differ between the two schedules. A total of under 250 trial participants underwent TCR sequencing, of whom roughly 210 had received two doses of AZD1222 and around 25 had received two doses of the MenACWY control vaccine. Trial participants were enrolled into age subgroups of 18-55, 56-69 and 70-plus years, which contained about 160, 30 and 59 TCR-sequenced participants, respectively. General conclusions and limits of the study: Because no day 14 peak-response samples were available, the repertoires could be characterized only after the peak T cell response. Epitopes outside the regions mutated in the B.1.351 and B.1.1.7 variants were reportedly recognized by nearly half of the unique spike-specific TCRs. In the small 56-69-year group, the increase in depth fell short of significance, most likely because of low power. Conclusions about previously exposed vaccinees are limited because only five to seven AZD1222 recipients were SARS-CoV-2 seropositive at baseline. The vaccine-associated CD4 TCRs covered the entire spike protein, and the dominant responses fell in regions 160-218 and 743-854. After two AZD1222 doses, spike-specific TCR breadth and depth were significantly higher than at day 0 and than in MenACWY recipients. Participants were mostly white British, with more females than males. The authors suggested clonal diversity may have been underestimated.

CDR3 length: 16 amino acids, cysteine to phenylalanine. Just CDR3 DNA is preserved here, 48 bases in frame from base 1. Trimming removed 1 base from V and 5 bases from J; the gene matches leave 10 bases unexplained. Reading the germline V gene gives CDR1 SGHRS and CDR2 YFSETQ. Per the publication, the time point label means: baseline before first vaccination. The vaccinee samples were drawn from two UK trials, COV001 and COV002, one of which was a single-blind randomized controlled phase 2/3 trial testing AZD1222 (ChAdOx1 nCoV-19) in healthy adults. For TCRbeta chain sequencing, PBMC samples from trial participants were taken at day 0 and at day 28 after the second dose. The CDR3 regions of human TCRbeta chains were subjected to immunosequencing. The original pipeline was this. TCRs in the repertoires were compared against a reference library of SARS-CoV-2-specific TCRs that had been generated with the MIRA antigen-specificity platform. Breadth was defined as the fraction of unique TCRs that were SARS-CoV-2-associated. Depth was defined as the fraction of total T cells that were SARS-CoV-2-associated. Using the MIRA data, each spike-specific TCR was mapped to the spike region that the TCR reacts to and placed in a CD4 or CD8 class. Log10-transformed breadth and depth values were compared by one-way ANOVA with Sidak's multiple comparisons tests. The immuneACCESS repertoire file appears here via TCRdb, limited to in-frame rearrangements. These files lack a portion of the clones; in checked studies, under half of the deficit traces to unresolved V genes, and the cause of the others is not known. The D gene and trimming were derived from the DNA, and the V and J assignments and clone size from that table. The sample table contains more than 85,000 clones; only one count was recorded for approximately 90% of them. The top ten clones comprise 3.3% of the sample.

For this clone: What antigen it recognizes has not been identified. Per-base qualities were not stored, and no clone one base away is much larger.

The chain links TRBV5-1 with TRBJ1-1, and TRBD1 matches 8 of the central bases. The receptor comes from an adult in good health. The sample was peripheral blood, taken on day 0 of AZD1222 vaccination. This receptor carries the CDR3 CASSLQAQGAGTEAFF. The DNA reads TGCGCCAGCAGCTTGCAAGCTCAGGGGGCCGGGACTGAAGCTTTCTTT.